This T cell receptor (beta chain) was sequenced during a study of blood T cells in healthy people across ages. Background on the study: Every two T cells gave about one barcoded beta molecule via template switching.

This clonotype showed up many times. A second PCR of about 7 to 12 cycles used a sample-barcoded 5' primer and a J-beta primer mix. TCRdb recomputed calls from the 5' RACE reads with MiXCR, one row per CDR3 protein. The top ten hold under 8% of the sample, which has about 1,600,000 distinct CDR3 sequences, around two fifths seen once. The sequence was collected from a woman aged 18-35 years in good health. The sequenced sample consisted of blood.

In DNA, the CDR3 is TGTGCCAGCAGTCCCCGGGTCTTGAACCATGAGCAGTTCTTC. It is translated as CASSPRVLNHEQFF. V is TRBV7-9 and J is TRBJ2-1, with no clear D. Germline-derived CDR1 and CDR2 are SEHNR and FQNEAQ (reference sequence). This CDR3 spans 14 amino acids. Trimming took 6 bases from V and 8 from J, leaving 17 bases between them.